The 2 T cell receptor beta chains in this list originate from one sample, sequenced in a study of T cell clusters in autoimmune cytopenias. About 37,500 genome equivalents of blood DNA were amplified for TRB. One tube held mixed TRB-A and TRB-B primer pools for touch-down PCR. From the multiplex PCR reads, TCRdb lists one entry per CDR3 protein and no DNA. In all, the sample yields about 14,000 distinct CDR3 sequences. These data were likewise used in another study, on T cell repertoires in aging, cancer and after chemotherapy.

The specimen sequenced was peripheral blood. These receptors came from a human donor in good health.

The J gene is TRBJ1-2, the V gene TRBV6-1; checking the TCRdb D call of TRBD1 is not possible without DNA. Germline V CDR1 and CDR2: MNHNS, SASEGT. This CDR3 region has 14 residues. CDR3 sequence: CASTTGEAFTGYTF.

This CDR3 reads CASSNKRAPEAFF. V gene TRBV5-6 combines with J gene TRBJ1-1. The CDR3 consists of 13 residues. Germline V gives CDR1 SGHDT, CDR2 YYEEEE. Full variable domain (missing parts from reference TRBV5-6 and TRBJ1-1): DAGVTQSPTHLIKTRGQQVTLRCSPKSGHDTVSWYQQALGQGPQFIFQYYEEEERQRGNFPDRFSGHQFPNYSSELNVNALLLGDSALYLCASSNKRAPEAFFGQGTRLTVV.